The clone carrying this TCR beta chain appeared a single time. Its antigen is still unknown. The data stem from a study of graft-versus-host responses after intestinal transplantation. Looking at the study overall: Multivisceral, liver-intestinal, or isolated intestinal transplants were given to recipients. All recipients got anti-thymocyte globulin induction, then tacrolimus and steroids for about 3 years.

Generated by immunoSEQ multiplex PCR, the TCRdb table keeps only in-frame clones and is missing some. In the table there are some 90,000 clones, under 90% of which are singletons. The germline gives CDR1 SNHLY, CDR2 FYNNEI. Trimming took off 6 bases at V and 0 bases at J, with 15 bases between the two ends. CDR3 size: 16 residues. Broader study findings: GvH clones were found in recipient marrow; some appeared first in ileum or blood. Early post-transplant falls in HvG clones accompanied the peak levels of circulating GvH clones.

The chain couples TRBV2 to TRBJ1-3; TRBD1 is a possible D gene (5 bases). This specimen was unstimulated CD4+ T cells sorted from spleen or lymph node cells, taken before intestinal transplant. The receptor's source is a human donor who received an intestinal transplant. CDR3: CASSTRQRDSGNTIYF. The CDR3 nucleotides are TGTGCCAGCAGCACAAGACAGCGAGACTCTGGAAACACCATATATTTT.